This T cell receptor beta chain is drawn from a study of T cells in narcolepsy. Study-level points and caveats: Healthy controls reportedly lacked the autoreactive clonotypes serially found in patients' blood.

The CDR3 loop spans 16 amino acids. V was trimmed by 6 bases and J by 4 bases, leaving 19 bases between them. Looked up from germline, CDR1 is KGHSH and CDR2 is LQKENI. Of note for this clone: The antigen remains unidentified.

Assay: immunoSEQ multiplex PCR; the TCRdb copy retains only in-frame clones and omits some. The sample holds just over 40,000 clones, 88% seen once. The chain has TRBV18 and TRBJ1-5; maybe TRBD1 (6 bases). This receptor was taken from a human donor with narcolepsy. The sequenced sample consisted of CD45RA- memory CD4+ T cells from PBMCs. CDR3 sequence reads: CASSGDVGTQNQPQHF. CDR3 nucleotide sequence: TGTGCCAGCTCGGGGGATGTCGGGACACAGAATCAGCCCCAGCATTTT.